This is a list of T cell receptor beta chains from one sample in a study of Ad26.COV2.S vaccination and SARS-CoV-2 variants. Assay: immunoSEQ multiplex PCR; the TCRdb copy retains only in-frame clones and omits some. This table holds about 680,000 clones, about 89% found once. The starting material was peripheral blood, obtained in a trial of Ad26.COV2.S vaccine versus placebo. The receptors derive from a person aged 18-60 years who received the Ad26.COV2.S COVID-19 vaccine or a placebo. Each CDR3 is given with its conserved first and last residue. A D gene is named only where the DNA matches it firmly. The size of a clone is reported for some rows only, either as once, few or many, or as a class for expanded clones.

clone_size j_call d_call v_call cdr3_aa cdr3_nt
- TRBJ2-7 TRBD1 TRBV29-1 CSVGEWDRGRSGYEQYF TGCAGCGTTGGAGAGTGGGACAGGGGGCGATCGGGATACGAGCAGTACTTC
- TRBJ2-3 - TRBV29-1 CSAISTDTQYF TGCAGCGCCATAAGCACAGATACGCAGTATTTT
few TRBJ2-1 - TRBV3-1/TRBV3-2 CASSHHRSRSDEQFF TGTGCCAGCAGCCACCACAGGTCCCGGTCGGATGAGCAGTTCTTC
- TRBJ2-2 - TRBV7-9 CASRSGTTNTGELFF TGTGCCAGCCGTTCCGGGACAACCAACACCGGGGAGCTGTTTTTT
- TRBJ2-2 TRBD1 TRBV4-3 CASSHLTGDTGELFF TGCGCCAGCAGCCATCTTACAGGGGACACCGGGGAGCTGTTTTTT
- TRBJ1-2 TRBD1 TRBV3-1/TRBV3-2 CASSPRTGGIIYGYTF TGTGCCAGCAGCCCCCGGACAGGGGGAATAATTTATGGCTACACCTTC
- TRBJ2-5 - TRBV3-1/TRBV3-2 CASSPYGAKSFQETQYF TGTGCCAGCAGCCCGTACGGGGCTAAATCATTCCAAGAGACCCAGTACTTC
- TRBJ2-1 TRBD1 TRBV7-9 CASSLGQGRSRFF TGTGCCAGCAGCTTGGGACAGGGTCGAAGTCGGTTCTTC
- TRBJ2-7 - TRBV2 CASSLGYEQYF TGTGCCAGCAGTCTGGGTTACGAGCAGTACTTC
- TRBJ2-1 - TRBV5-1 CASSRAKNEQFF TGCGCCAGCAGCCGGGCAAAGAATGAGCAGTTCTTC
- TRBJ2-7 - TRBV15 CATSDGYEQYF TGTGCCACCAGCGATGGTTACGAGCAGTACTTC
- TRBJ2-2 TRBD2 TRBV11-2 CASGAGGPNTGELFF TGTGCCAGCGGCGCGGGAGGGCCGAACACCGGGGAGCTGTTTTTT
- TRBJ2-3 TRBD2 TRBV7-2 CASSLTAGAADTQYF TGTGCCAGCAGCTTAACAGCGGGAGCAGCAGATACGCAGTATTTT
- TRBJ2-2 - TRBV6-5 CASRPLGGPGELFF TGTGCCAGCAGGCCCCTAGGGGGTCCGGGGGAGCTGTTTTTT
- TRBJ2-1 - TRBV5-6 CASSPWGQEQFF TGTGCCAGCAGCCCCTGGGGGCAAGAGCAGTTCTTC
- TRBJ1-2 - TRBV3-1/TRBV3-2 CASSQDLGPLVGYTF TGTGCCAGCAGCCAAGATCTCGGCCCCCTCGTGGGCTACACCTTC
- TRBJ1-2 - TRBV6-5 CACGRGYGYTF TGTGCCTGCGGAAGGGGTTATGGCTACACCTTC
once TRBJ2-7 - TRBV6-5 CASRQRGEQYF TGTGCCAGCAGACAAAGGGGTGAGCAGTACTTC